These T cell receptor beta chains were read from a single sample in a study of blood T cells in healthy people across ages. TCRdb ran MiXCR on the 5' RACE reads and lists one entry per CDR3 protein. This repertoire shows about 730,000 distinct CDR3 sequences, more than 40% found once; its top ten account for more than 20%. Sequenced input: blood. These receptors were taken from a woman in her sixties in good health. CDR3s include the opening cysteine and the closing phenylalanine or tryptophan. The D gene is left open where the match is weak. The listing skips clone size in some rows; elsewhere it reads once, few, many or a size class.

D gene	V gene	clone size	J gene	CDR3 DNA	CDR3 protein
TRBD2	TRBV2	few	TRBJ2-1	TGTGCCAGCAGTGCATTAGCGGGAGCCTACAATGAGCAGTTCTTC	CASSALAGAYNEQFF
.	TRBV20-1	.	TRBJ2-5	TGCAGTGCTAGAGATTCGGGTCGAGGGGGTGTCGAGACCCAGTACTTC	CSARDSGRGGVETQYF
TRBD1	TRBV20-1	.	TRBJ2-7	TGCAGTGCTTCCGGGACAGAGACTCCCTACGAGCAGTACTTC	CSASGTETPYEQYF
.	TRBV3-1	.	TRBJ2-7	TGTGCCAGCAGCCAAGAGGGGAGCTCCTACAATGAGCAGTACTTC	CASSQEGSSYNEQYF
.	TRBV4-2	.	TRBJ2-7	TGTGCCAGCAGCCAAGATGCAGGCAGGCTCTACGAGCAGTACTTC	CASSQDAGRLYEQYF
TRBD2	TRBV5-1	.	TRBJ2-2	TGCGCCAGCAGCTTGAAGGGAGGGATCGGGGAGCTGTTTTTT	CASSLKGGIGELFF
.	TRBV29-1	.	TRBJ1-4	TGCAGCGTTGTGGGGGCCGCGAATGAAAAACTGTTTTTT	CSVVGAANEKLFF
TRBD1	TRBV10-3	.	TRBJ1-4	TGTGCCAGCCGCGGACAGGCACTAAATGAAAAACTGTTTTTT	CASRGQALNEKLFF
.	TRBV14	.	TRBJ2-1	TGTGCCAGCAGCCAAGCCCTAGCGACGAATGAGCAGTTCTTC	CASSQALATNEQFF
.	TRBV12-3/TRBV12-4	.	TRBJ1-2	TGTGCCAGCAGTTTAGAGGGAATAGACGGCTACACCTTC	CASSLEGIDGYTF